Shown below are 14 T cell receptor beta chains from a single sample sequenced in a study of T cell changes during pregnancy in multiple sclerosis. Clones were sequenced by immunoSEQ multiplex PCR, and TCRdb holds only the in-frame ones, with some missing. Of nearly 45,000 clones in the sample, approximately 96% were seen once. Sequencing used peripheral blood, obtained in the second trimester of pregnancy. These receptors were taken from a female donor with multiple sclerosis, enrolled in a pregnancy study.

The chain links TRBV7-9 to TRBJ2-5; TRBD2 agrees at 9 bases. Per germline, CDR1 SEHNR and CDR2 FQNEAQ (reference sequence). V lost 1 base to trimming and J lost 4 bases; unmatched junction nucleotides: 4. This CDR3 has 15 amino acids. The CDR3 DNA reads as TGTGCCAGCAGCTTAGGCGGGAGGGCCCCAGAGACCCAGTACTTC. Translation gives CASSLGGRAPETQYF.

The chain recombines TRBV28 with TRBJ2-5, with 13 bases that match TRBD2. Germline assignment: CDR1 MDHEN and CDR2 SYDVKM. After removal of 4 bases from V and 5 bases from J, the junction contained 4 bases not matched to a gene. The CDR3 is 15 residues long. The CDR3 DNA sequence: TGTGCCAGCAGTTCCGGGACTAGCGGGGTTGAGACCCAGTACTTC. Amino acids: CASSSGTSGVETQYF.

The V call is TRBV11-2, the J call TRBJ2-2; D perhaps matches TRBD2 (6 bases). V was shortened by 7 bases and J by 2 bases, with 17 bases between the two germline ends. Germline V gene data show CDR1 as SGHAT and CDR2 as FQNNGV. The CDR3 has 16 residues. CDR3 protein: CASTLQAGSNTGELFF. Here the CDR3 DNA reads TGTGCCAGCACCTTGCAGGCGGGAAGTAACACCGGGGAGCTGTTTTTT.

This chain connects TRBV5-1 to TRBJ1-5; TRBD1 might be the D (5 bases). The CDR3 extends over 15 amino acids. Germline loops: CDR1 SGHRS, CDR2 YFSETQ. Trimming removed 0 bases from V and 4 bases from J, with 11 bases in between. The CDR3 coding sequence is TGCGCCAGCAGCTTGGGTGACAGAGATAATCAGCCCCAGCATTTT. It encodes CASSLGDRDNQPQHF.

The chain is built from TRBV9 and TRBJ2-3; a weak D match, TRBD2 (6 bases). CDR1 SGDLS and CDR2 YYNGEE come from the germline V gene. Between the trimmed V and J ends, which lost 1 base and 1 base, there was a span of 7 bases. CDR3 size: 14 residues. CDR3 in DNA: TGTGCCAGCAGCGTACGCGGGGGCACAGATACGCAGTATTTT. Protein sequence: CASSVRGGTDTQYF.

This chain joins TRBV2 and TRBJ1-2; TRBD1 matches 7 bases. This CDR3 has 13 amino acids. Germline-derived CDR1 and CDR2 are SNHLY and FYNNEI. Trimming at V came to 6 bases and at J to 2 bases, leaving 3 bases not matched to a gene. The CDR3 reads CASSPGQNYGYTF. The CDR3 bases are TGTGCCAGCAGCCCGGGACAGAACTATGGCTACACCTTC.

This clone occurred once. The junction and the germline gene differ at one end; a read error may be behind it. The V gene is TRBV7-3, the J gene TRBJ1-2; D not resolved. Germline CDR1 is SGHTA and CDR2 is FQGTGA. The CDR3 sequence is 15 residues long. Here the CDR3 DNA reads TGTGCCAGCAGCTTAACCCACTTATCCCCTAGTGAGGCCAACTTC. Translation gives CASSLTHLSPSEANF.

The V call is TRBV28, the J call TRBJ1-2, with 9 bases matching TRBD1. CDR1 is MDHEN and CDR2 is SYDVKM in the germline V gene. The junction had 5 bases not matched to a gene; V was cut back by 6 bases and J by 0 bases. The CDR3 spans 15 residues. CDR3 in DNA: TGTGCCAGCAGGGAACAGGGGGCATCTAACTATGGCTACACCTTC. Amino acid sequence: CASREQGASNYGYTF.

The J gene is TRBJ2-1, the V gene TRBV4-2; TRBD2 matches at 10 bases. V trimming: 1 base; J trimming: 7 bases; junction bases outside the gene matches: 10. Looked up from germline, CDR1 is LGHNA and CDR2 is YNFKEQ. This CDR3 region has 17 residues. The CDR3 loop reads CASSQVGIAGGGNEQFF. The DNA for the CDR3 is TGTGCCAGCAGCCAAGTAGGGATAGCGGGGGGAGGGAATGAGCAGTTCTTC.

For the CDR3, the DNA is TGTGCCAGCAGCTTAACGCAGTCTAATGAGCAGTTCTTC. Protein: CASSLTQSNEQFF. The V and J genes are TRBV7-2 and TRBJ2-1; D is uncertain. The V gene lost 2 bases and the J gene lost 7 bases, with 9 bases spanning the gap. The CDR3 is 13 residues long. From germline, CDR1 is SGHTA and CDR2 FQGNSA.

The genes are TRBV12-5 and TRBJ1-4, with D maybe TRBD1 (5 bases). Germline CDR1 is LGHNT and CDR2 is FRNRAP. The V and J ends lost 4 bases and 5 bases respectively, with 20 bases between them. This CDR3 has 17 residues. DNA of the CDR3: TGTGCTAGTGGTTCCCCCCCAGTTGGCAGGGCGAATGAAAAACTGTTTTTT. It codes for CASGSPPVGRANEKLFF.

The CDR3 is CASRRDRGEEKTQYF. The CDR3 coding sequence is TGTGCCAGCAGGCGGGACAGGGGTGAGGAAAAGACCCAGTACTTC. The chain carries TRBV2 and TRBJ2-5, with 10 bases that match TRBD1. The length of the CDR3 is 15 residues. The germline V gene encodes CDR1 SNHLY and CDR2 FYNNEI. V trimming: 6 bases; J trimming: 6 bases; junction bases outside the gene matches: 10.

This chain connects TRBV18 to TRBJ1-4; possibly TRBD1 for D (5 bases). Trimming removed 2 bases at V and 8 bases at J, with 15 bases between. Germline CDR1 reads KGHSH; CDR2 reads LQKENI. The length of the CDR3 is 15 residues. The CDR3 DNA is TGTGCCAGCTCACCAGTCAGACAGCGTGGGGAAAAACTGTTTTTT. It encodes CASSPVRQRGEKLFF.

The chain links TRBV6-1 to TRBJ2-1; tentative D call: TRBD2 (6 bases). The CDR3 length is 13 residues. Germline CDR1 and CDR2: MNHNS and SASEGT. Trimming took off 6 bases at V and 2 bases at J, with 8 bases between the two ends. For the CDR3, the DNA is TGTGCCAGCAGGCGGGAACCCTACAATGAGCAGTTCTTC. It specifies CASRREPYNEQFF.